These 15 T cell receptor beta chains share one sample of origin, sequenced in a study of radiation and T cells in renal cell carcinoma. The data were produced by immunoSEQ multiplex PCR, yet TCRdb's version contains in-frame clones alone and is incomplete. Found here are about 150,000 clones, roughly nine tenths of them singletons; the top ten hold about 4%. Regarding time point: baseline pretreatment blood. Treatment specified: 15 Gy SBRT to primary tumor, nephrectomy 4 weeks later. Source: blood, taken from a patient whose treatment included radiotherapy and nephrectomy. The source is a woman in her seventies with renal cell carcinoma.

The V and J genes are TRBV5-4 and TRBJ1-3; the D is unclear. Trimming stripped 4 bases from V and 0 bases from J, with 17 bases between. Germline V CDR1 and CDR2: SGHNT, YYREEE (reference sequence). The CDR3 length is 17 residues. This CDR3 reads CASSKDLRASSGNTIYF. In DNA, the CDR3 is TGTGCCAGCAGCAAAGACCTTAGGGCTTCCTCTGGAAACACCATATATTTT.

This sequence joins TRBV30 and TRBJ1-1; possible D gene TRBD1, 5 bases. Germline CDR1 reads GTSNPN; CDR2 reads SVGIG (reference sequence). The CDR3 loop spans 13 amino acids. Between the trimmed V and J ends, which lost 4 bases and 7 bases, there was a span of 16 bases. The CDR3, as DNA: TGTGCCTGGAAGGGGCACACCTTAAATGAAGCTTTCTTT. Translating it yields CAWKGHTLNEAFF.

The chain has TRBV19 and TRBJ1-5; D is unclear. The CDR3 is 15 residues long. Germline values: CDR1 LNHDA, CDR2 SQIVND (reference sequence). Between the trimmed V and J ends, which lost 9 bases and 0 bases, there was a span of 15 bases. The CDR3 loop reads CASSIGFYSNQPQHF. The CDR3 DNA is TGTGCCAGCTCGATAGGGTTTTATAGCAATCAGCCCCAGCATTTT.

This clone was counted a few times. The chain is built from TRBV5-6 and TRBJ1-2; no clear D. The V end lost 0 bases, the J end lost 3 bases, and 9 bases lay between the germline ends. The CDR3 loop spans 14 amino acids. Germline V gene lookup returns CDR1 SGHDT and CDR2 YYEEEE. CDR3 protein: CASSLDRRDYGYTF. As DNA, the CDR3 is TGTGCCAGCAGCTTGGATCGGCGAGACTATGGCTACACCTTC.

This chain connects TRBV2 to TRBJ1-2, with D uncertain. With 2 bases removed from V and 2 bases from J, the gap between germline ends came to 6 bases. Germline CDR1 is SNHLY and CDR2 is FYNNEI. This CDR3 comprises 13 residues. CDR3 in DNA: TGTGCCAGCAGTGAACCGGGAAACTATGGCTACACCTTC. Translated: CASSEPGNYGYTF.

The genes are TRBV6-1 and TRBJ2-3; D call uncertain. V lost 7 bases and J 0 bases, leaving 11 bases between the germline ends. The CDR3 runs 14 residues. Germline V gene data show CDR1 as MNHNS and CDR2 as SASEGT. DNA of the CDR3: TGTGCCAGCACCCGAGTTGTAAGCACAGATACGCAGTATTTT. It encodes CASTRVVSTDTQYF.

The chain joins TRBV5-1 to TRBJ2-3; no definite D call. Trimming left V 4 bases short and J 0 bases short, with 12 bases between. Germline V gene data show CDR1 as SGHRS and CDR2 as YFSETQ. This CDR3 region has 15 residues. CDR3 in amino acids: CASSPGSSSTDTQYF. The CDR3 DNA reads TGCGCCAGCAGCCCCGGATCCTCTAGCACAGATACGCAGTATTTT.

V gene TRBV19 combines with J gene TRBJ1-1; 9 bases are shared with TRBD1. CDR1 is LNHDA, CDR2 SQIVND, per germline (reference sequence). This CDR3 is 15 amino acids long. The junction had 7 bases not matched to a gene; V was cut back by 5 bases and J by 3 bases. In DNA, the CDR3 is TGTGCCAGTAGTGCCCTTACAGGGGGCGACACTGAAGCTTTCTTT. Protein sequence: CASSALTGGDTEAFF.

CDR3 nucleotides: TGTGCCAGTAGTACAGGGGACCTTAGCAATCAGCCCCAGCATTTT. It is translated as CASSTGDLSNQPQHF. V is TRBV19 and J is TRBJ1-5, with D perhaps matching TRBD1 (6 bases). This CDR3 spans 15 amino acids. The germline V gene encodes CDR1 LNHDA and CDR2 SQIVND (reference sequence). Trimming stripped 4 bases from V and 0 bases from J, with 10 bases between. Full variable domain (missing parts from reference TRBV19 and TRBJ1-5): DGGITQSPKYLFRKEGQNVTLSCEQNLNHDAMYWYRQDPGQGLRLIYYSQIVNDFQKGDIAEGYSVSREKKESFPLTVTSAQKNPTAFYLCASSTGDLSNQPQHFGDGTRLSIL.

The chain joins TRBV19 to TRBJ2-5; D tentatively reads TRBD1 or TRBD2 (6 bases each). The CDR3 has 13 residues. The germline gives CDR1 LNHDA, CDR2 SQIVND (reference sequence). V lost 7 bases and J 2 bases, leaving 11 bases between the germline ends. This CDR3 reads CASNQGRQETQYF. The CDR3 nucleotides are TGTGCCAGTAACCAGGGGAGGCAAGAGACCCAGTACTTC. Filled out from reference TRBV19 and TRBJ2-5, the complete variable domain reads DGGITQSPKYLFRKEGQNVTLSCEQNLNHDAMYWYRQDPGQGLRLIYYSQIVNDFQKGDIAEGYSVSREKKESFPLTVTSAQKNPTAFYLCASNQGRQETQYFGPGTRLLVL.

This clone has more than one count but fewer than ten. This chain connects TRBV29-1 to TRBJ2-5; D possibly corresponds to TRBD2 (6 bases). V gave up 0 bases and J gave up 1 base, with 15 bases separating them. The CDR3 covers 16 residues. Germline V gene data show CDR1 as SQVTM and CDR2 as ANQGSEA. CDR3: CSVEEEGPIFQETQYF. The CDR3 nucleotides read TGCAGCGTTGAAGAGGAGGGCCCGATATTCCAAGAGACCCAGTACTTC.

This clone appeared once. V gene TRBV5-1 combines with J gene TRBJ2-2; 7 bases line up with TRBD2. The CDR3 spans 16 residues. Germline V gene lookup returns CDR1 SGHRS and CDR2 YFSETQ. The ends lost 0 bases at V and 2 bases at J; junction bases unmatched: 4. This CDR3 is CASSLAVAGNTGELFF. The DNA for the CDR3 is TGCGCCAGCAGCTTGGCGGTAGCGGGTAACACCGGGGAGCTGTTTTTT.

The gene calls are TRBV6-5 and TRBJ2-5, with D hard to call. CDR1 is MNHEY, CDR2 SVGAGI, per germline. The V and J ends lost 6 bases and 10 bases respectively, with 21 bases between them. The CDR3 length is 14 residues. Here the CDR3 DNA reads TGTGCCAGCAGAGAAGTATTCCGGACCCCCGACCAGTACTTC. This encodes CASREVFRTPDQYF.

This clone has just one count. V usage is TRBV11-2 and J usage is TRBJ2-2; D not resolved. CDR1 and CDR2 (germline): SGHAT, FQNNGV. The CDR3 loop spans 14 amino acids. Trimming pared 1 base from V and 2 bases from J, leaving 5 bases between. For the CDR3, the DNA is TGTGCCAGCAGCTTAGGCGGAAACACCGGGGAGCTGTTTTTT. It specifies CASSLGGNTGELFF. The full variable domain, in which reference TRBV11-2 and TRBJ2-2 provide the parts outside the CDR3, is EAGVAQSPRYKIIEKRQSVAFWCNPISGHATLYWYQQILGQGPKLLIQFQNNGVVDDSQLPKDRFSAERLKGVDSTLKIQPAKLEDSAVYLCASSLGGNTGELFFGEGSRLTVL.

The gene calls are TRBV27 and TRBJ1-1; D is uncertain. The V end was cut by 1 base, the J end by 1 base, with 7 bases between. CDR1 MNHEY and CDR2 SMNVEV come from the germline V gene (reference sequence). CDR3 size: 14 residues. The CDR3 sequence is CASSLWAGNTEAFF. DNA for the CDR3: TGTGCCAGCAGTTTATGGGCGGGGAACACTGAAGCTTTCTTT.